Below are 26 T cell receptor beta chains sequenced from a single sample in a study of blood T cell repertoires in COVID-19. This table comes from immunoSEQ multiplex PCR, and its TCRdb copy is limited to in-frame clones, with some not included. The sample has 190,000 or so clones, 89% seen once. The specimen was peripheral blood. The receptors here all came from a man aged 35 to 55 with acute or convalescent COVID-19.

The chain couples TRBV30 to TRBJ2-7, with D possibly matching TRBD1 (6 bases). This CDR3 comprises 12 residues. Germline loops: CDR1 GTSNPN, CDR2 SVGIG (reference sequence). Trimming cost V 8 bases and J 5 bases, with 16 bases left between them. The CDR3 DNA reads TGTGCCAGACAACAGGGCCCGGACGAGCAGTACTTC. It specifies CARQQGPDEQYF.

The chain combines TRBV2 with TRBJ2-5, with 7 positions matching TRBD1. Germline CDR1 SNHLY, CDR2 FYNNEI. The V gene end was trimmed by 2 bases and the J gene end by 5 bases; junction bases not matched to a gene: 8. The CDR3 runs 15 residues. The CDR3 bases are TGTGCCAGCAGTGAACCCCGACCAGGGGGTGAGACCCAGTACTTC. Translating gives CASSEPRPGGETQYF.

The chain recombines TRBV4-3 with TRBJ2-3, with D maybe TRBD2 (5 bases). This CDR3 comprises 16 residues. With 0 bases removed from V and 2 bases from J, the gap between germline ends came to 12 bases. Germline V gene lookup returns CDR1 LGHNA and CDR2 YSLEER. The CDR3 nucleotides are TGCGCCAGCAGCCAAGATATCGTAGACTACACAGATACGCAGTATTTT. This encodes CASSQDIVDYTDTQYF.

The chain uses TRBV5-1 and TRBJ2-2, with 8 nucleotides matching TRBD1. Germline CDR1 reads SGHRS; CDR2 reads YFSETQ. This CDR3 has 17 residues. J was trimmed by 8 bases and V by 0 bases; bases with no gene match: 12. CDR3 DNA: TGCGCCAGCAGCTTGGAGACGGACAGGGCGAACAGGGGGGAGCTGTTTTTT. Protein: CASSLETDRANRGELFF.

The rearrangement joins TRBV7-9 to TRBJ1-1, with D possibly TRBD1 on 5 matching bases. V lost 5 bases and J 5 bases, leaving 15 bases between the germline ends. The CDR3 contains 14 residues. CDR1 is SEHNR, CDR2 FQNEAQ, per germline (reference sequence). This CDR3 is CASSRPRGGTEAFF. The CDR3 DNA follows: TGTGCCAGCAGCCGACCGAGGGGAGGGACTGAAGCTTTCTTT.

This chain connects TRBV11-2 to TRBJ1-5, with TRBD1 as a possible D gene (6 bases). In germline, CDR1 is SGHAT, CDR2 FQNNGV. Deletions cut 6 bases from V and 4 bases from J, with 10 bases between. The CDR3 is made up of 13 amino acids. CDR3 region: CASSNRVNQPQHF. CDR3 in DNA: TGTGCCAGCAGTAACAGGGTTAATCAGCCCCAGCATTTT.

V usage is TRBV30 and J usage is TRBJ1-2; 7 bases agree with TRBD1. With V trimmed by 5 bases and J by 7 bases, 7 bases remained unmatched. Germline CDR1 and CDR2: GTSNPN and SVGIG (reference sequence). The CDR3 covers 12 residues. The DNA of the CDR3 is TGTGCCTGGGACAGGGATTCTACTGGCTACACCTTC. Its translation is CAWDRDSTGYTF.

The chain employs TRBV28 and TRBJ2-2; 9 bases agree with TRBD2. The trim removed 5 bases at V and 7 bases at J, leaving 8 bases unmatched. The V gene's germline CDR1 is MDHEN and CDR2 SYDVKM. The CDR3 covers 15 residues. As DNA, the CDR3 is TGTGCCAGCAGTGGAGCGGGGGGAGGTAACGGGGAGCTGTTTTTT. This sequence encodes CASSGAGGGNGELFF.

This chain joins TRBV6-1 and TRBJ2-1, with 8 positions matching TRBD2. CDR1 and CDR2 from the germline V gene are MNHNS and SASEGT. The CDR3 consists of 18 residues. Losses at the gene ends were 3 bases for V and 4 bases for J; bases not matched to a gene: 14. CDR3 bases: TGTGCCAGCAGTGACCCGACCAACGTCGGGAGGGGGTACAATGAGCAGTTCTTC. This encodes CASSDPTNVGRGYNEQFF.

This chain connects TRBV9 to TRBJ2-1; TRBD1 matches 8 bases. Germline V gene lookup returns CDR1 SGDLS and CDR2 YYNGEE. The CDR3 covers 15 residues. Germline trimming cut 3 bases from V and 5 bases from J; bases unmatched to any gene: 7. CDR3 nucleotides: TGTGCCAGCAGCGGCCGGGACAGGACAGACAATGAGCAGTTCTTC. Translating gives CASSGRDRTDNEQFF.

The chain carries TRBV5-1 and TRBJ2-7; the match to TRBD1 covers 10 bases. Germline assignment: CDR1 SGHRS and CDR2 YFSETQ. Trimming took 7 bases from V and 5 from J; bases not matched to a gene: 9. This CDR3 comprises 14 residues. CDR3 nucleotides: TGCGCCAGCGGCACCGGGACAGGGGTCCACGAGCAGTACTTC. Its translation is CASGTGTGVHEQYF.

The chain has TRBV5-8 and TRBJ2-7; D remains ambiguous. V lost 1 base, J lost 0 bases, and 5 bases lay in between. The CDR3 consists of 13 residues. The germline V gene encodes CDR1 SGHTS and CDR2 YDEGEE. The CDR3 DNA is TGTGCCAGCAGCTTGTACAGCTCCTACGAGCAGTACTTC. Residues: CASSLYSSYEQYF.

This clone has more than one count but fewer than ten. The rearrangement joins TRBV5-1 to TRBJ1-6; TRBD1 agrees at 7 bases. CDR1 is SGHRS, CDR2 YFSETQ, per germline. Losses at the gene ends were 3 bases for V and 2 bases for J; bases not matched to a gene: 5. CDR3 size: 16 residues. CDR3 sequence reads: CASSSLGTAYNSPLHF. The CDR3 DNA follows: TGCGCCAGCAGCTCATTAGGGACAGCCTATAATTCACCCCTCCACTTT.

DNA for the CDR3: TGTGCCAGCAGCCAAGAAAGGGGGGGGAACCAAGAGACCCAGTACTTC. This translates into CASSQERGGNQETQYF. The chain has TRBV14 and TRBJ2-5; possibly TRBD2 for D (7 bases). The germline CDR1 and CDR2 sequences are SGHDN and FVKESK. The CDR3 runs to 16 residues. Trimming cost V 0 bases and J 0 bases, with 11 bases left between them.

The gene calls are TRBV28 and TRBJ2-3; D unresolved. The CDR3 has 13 amino acids. Per germline, CDR1 MDHEN and CDR2 SYDVKM. V lost 3 bases and J lost 1, with 5 bases in between. Here the CDR3 DNA reads TGTGCCAGCAGTTTTGGAGGCACAGATACGCAGTATTTT. Protein sequence: CASSFGGTDTQYF.

This clone turned up a few times. The chain uses TRBV5-1 and TRBJ1-2; 11 bases fit TRBD1. V dropped 4 bases and J dropped 0; count of bases not matched to a gene: 5. Germline V gene sequence: CDR1 SGHRS, CDR2 YFSETQ. CDR3 size: 16 residues. In nucleotides, the CDR3 is TGCGCCAGCAGCCCCGGACAGGGGGCTACTAACTATGGCTACACCTTC. Protein product: CASSPGQGATNYGYTF.

This sequence joins TRBV3-1 (or the pseudogene TRBV3-2) and TRBJ2-7; 11 nucleotides align to TRBD1. The CDR3 is made up of 15 amino acids. The junction had 6 bases not matched to a gene; V was cut back by 6 bases and J by 2 bases. Germline V CDR1 and CDR2: LGHDT, YNNKEL (reference sequence). The CDR3 reads CASSRGQGGPYEQYF. The CDR3 DNA follows: TGTGCCAGCAGTCGGGGACAGGGGGGACCCTACGAGCAGTACTTC.

J is TRBJ1-1 and V is TRBV6-5; no definite D call. In germline, CDR1 is MNHEY, CDR2 SVGAGI. V was shortened by 3 bases and J by 1 base, with 6 bases between the two germline ends. CDR3 length: 13 amino acids. The CDR3 sequence: CASSYLRNTEAFF. In DNA, the CDR3 is TGTGCCAGCAGTTATCTGAGGAACACTGAAGCTTTCTTT.

The V gene is TRBV6-1, the J gene TRBJ1-4; 7 bases are a match to TRBD1. The germline gives CDR1 MNHNS, CDR2 SASEGT. Trimming at V came to 10 bases and at J to 8 bases, leaving 7 bases not matched to a gene. This CDR3 spans 12 amino acids. The CDR3 DNA reads TGTGCCACCAAAGACAGGGTCGAAAAACTGTTTTTT. Its protein is CATKDRVEKLFF.

The J gene is TRBJ1-5, the V gene TRBV30, with TRBD1 as a possible D gene (6 bases). Germline V lookup: CDR1 GTSNPN, CDR2 SVGIG (reference sequence). The germline V and J ends were trimmed by 0 bases and 6 bases, with 9 bases remaining between them. The CDR3 has 13 residues. For the CDR3, the DNA is TGTGCCTGGAGTGTACAGGGTGTTCAGCCCCAGCATTTT. Protein: CAWSVQGVQPQHF.

The chain uses TRBV6-5 and TRBJ2-5; tentatively, D is TRBD2 (6 bases). This CDR3 is built from 13 residues. Trimming took 6 bases from V and 9 from J, leaving 17 bases between them. In germline, CDR1 is MNHEY, CDR2 SVGAGI. CDR3 DNA: TGTGCCAGCAGCCGGGGGACTCGGGGATCCCAGTACTTC. Amino acid sequence: CASSRGTRGSQYF.

This clone has only one observation. The J gene is TRBJ1-1, the V gene TRBV29-1, with 12 bases that match TRBD1. This CDR3 is 14 amino acids long. J lost 4 bases, V lost 6 bases, and 6 bases had no gene match. Germline assignment: CDR1 SQVTM and CDR2 ANQGSEA. The CDR3 DNA reads TGCAGCGTAGCGGGGGGACAGGGGGCCACTGAAGCTTTCTTT. Its protein is CSVAGGQGATEAFF.

This clone is a singleton in its sample. This chain joins TRBV19 and TRBJ2-7, with D tentatively TRBD1 (6 bases). CDR3 size: 16 residues. Germline CDR1 LNHDA, CDR2 SQIVND (reference sequence). Trimming shortened V by 2 bases and J by 1 base, and 15 bases separated the two germline ends. DNA for the CDR3: TGTGCCAGTAGTATAAGCAGGACAGCTAGATCCTACGAGCAGTACTTC. Its protein is CASSISRTARSYEQYF.

This chain links TRBV6-5 with TRBJ2-6; the D is unclear. V lost 6 bases, J lost 1 base, and 7 bases lay in between. CDR1 MNHEY and CDR2 SVGAGI come from the germline V gene. The CDR3 extends over 14 amino acids. CDR3 in amino acids: CASSLLSGANVLTF. CDR3 bases: TGTGCCAGCAGCCTTTTGTCTGGGGCCAACGTCCTGACTTTC.

This clone turned up a few times. The chain couples TRBV7-9 to TRBJ2-1; D possibly corresponds to TRBD2 (6 bases). This CDR3 spans 15 amino acids. The germline V and J ends were trimmed by 11 bases and 7 bases, with 24 bases remaining between them. Germline CDR1 and CDR2: SEHNR and FQNEAQ (reference sequence). The CDR3 bases are TGTGCCGTCGATACCGGGACTCCACGGGGGAATGAGCAGTTCTTC. Protein product: CAVDTGTPRGNEQFF. Together with reference TRBV7-9 and TRBJ2-1, the CDR3 gives the full variable domain: DTGVSQNPRHKITKRGQNVTFRCDPISEHNRLYWYRQTLGQGPEFLTYFQNEAQLEKSRLLSDRFSAERPKGSFSTLEIQRTEQGDSAMYLCAVDTGTPRGNEQFFGPGTRLTVL.

A single count supports this clone. The chain employs TRBV27 and TRBJ2-1; D call uncertain. The V gene lost 0 bases and the J gene lost 3 bases, with 12 bases spanning the gap. CDR3 length equals 16 residues. Per the germline V gene, CDR1 is MNHEY and CDR2 is SMNVEV (reference sequence). CDR3 sequence (DNA): TGTGCCAGCAGTTTATCGATAGTCGTCAACTACAATGAGCAGTTCTTC. Its protein product is CASSLSIVVNYNEQFF.